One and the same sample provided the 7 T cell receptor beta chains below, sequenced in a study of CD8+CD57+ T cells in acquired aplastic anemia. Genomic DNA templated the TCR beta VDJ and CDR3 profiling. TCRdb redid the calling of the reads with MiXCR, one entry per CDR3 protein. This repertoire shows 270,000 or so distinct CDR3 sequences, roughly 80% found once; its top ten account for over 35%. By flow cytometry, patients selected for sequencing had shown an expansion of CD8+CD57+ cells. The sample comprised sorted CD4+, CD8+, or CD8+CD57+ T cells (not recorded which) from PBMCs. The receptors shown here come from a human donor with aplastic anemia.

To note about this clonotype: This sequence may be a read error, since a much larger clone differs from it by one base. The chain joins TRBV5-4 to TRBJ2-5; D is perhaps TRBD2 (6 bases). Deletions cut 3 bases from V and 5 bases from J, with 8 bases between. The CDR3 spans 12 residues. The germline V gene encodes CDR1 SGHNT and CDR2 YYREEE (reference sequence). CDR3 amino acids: CASSCTSETQYF. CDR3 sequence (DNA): TGTGCCAGCAGCTGTACTAGCGAGACCCAGTACTTC.

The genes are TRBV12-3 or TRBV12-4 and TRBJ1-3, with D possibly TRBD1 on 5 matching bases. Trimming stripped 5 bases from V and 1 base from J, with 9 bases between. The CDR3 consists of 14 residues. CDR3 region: CASSKQESGNTIYF. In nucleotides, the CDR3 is TGTGCCAGCAGTAAACAGGAGTCTGGAAACACCATATATTTT.

The CDR3 loop reads CASSSAQGAKETQYF. CDR3 nucleotide sequence: TGTGCCAGCAGCTCGGCCCAGGGTGCAAAAGAGACCCAGTACTTC. The chain joins TRBV7-6 to TRBJ2-5; D might be TRBD1 (5 bases). The CDR3 is made up of 15 amino acids. CDR1 SGHVS and CDR2 FNYEAQ come from the germline V gene. V was cut by 4 bases and J by 3 bases, with 15 bases left in between.

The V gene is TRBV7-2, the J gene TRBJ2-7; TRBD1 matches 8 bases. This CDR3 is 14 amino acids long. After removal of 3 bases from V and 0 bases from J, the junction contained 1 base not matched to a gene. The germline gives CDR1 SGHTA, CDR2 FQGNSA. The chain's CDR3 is CASSLTGDSYEQYF. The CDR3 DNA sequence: TGTGCCAGCAGCTTGACAGGGGACTCCTACGAGCAGTACTTC.

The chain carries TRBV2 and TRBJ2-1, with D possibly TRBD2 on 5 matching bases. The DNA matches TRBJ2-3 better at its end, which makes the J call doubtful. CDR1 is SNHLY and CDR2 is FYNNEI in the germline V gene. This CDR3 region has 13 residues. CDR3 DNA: TGTGCCAGCAGAGACGGACTCACAGAAAGGCAGTATTTT. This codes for CASRDGLTERQYF.

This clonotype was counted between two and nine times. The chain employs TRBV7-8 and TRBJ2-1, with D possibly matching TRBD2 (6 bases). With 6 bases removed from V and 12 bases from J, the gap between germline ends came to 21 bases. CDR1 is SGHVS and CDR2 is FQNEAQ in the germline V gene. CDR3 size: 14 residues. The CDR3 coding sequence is TGTGCCAGCAGTTGGGAGGATGGTAACGATACGCAGTTCTTC. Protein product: CASSWEDGNDTQFF.

CDR3 sequence reads: CASSIGLIQTGYTF. In DNA, the CDR3 is TGTGCCAGTAGTATAGGCTTGATCCAGACTGGCTACACCTTC. This chain connects TRBV19 to TRBJ1-2; unclear D gene. The CDR3 runs 14 residues. Trimming cost V 1 base and J 7 bases, with 13 bases left between them. Looked up from germline, CDR1 is LNHDA and CDR2 is SQIVND (reference sequence). Filled out from reference TRBV19 and TRBJ1-2, the complete variable domain reads DGGITQSPKYLFRKEGQNVTLSCEQNLNHDAMYWYRQDPGQGLRLIYYSQIVNDFQKGDIAEGYSVSREKKESFPLTVTSAQKNPTAFYLCASSIGLIQTGYTFGSGTRLTVV.